The 9 T cell receptor beta chains given below trace back to one sample, sequenced in a study of T cells in Graves' hyperthyroidism and ophthalmopathy (dated by TCRdb to between 2018 and 2021). Libraries were constructed by multiplex PCR. Sequencer: Illumina HiSeq 2000. Amplification of TCR beta CDR3 regions was carried out from RNA transcripts. The first round of RT-PCR for the TCR CDR3 was performed with the HTBI primer set and the Qiagen OneStep RT-PCR kit. Starting from the raw public reads, TCRdb applied fastp trimming at Q25, assembled clones with MiXCR and retained in-frame beta chains. Duplicate CDR3 protein sequences are folded into a single record with the most common DNA and genes. In this sample the table shows some 440,000 distinct CDR3 sequences, around a sixth of which occur a single time. The leading ten clones occupy over 12% of the sample. The sample consisted of blood. The receptors derive from a woman aged 18-30 years with Graves' hyperthyroidism.

This chain joins TRBV15 and TRBJ1-5, with 8 bases matching TRBD1. V lost 0 bases and J lost 0; bases outside the gene matches: 19. The CDR3 loop spans 22 amino acids. Looked up from germline, CDR1 is LNHNV and CDR2 is YYDKDF (reference sequence). The CDR3 DNA reads as TGTGCCACCAGCAGAGATCCCCGACAGGGGCCGCTCCGGGGTTATAGCAATCAGCCCCAGCATTTT. It translates to CATSRDPRQGPLRGYSNQPQHF.

In this sample, this clonotype turned up a few times. The genes are TRBV7-9 and TRBJ2-7; a possible D gene is TRBD2 (5 bases). Germline assignment: CDR1 SEHNR and CDR2 FQNEAQ (reference sequence). The length of the CDR3 is 14 residues. V gave up 5 bases and J gave up 7 bases, with 18 bases separating them. This CDR3 is CASSPEGTGREQYF. In DNA, the CDR3 is TGTGCCAGCAGCCCTGAGGGAACCGGTCGGGAGCAGTACTTC. Full variable domain (outside the CDR3, taken from reference TRBV7-9 and TRBJ2-7): DTGVSQNPRHKITKRGQNVTFRCDPISEHNRLYWYRQTLGQGPEFLTYFQNEAQLEKSRLLSDRFSAERPKGSFSTLEIQRTEQGDSAMYLCASSPEGTGREQYFGPGTRLTVT.

This clonotype has at least ten counts. The DNA for the CDR3 is TGTGCCACCAGTGATCGAAGGGACAGGAGAGGCAACACAGATACGCAGTATTTT. This codes for CATSDRRDRRGNTDTQYF. The chain has TRBV24-1 and TRBJ2-3, with TRBD1 matching 8 bases. Germline CDR1 is KGHDR and CDR2 is SFDVKD. There are 18 residues in the CDR3. J lost 2 bases, V lost 3 bases, and 12 bases had no gene match.

V is TRBV10-3 and J is TRBJ2-7, with 9 bases that match TRBD1. This CDR3 contains 16 residues. Unmatched junction bases numbered 6, after V lost 3 bases and J lost 0 bases. Germline CDR1 is ENHRY and CDR2 is SYGVKD. In nucleotides, the CDR3 is TGTGCCATCAGTGACCCCGGGACAGGGAGCTCCTACGAGCAGTACTTC. Its translation: CAISDPGTGSSYEQYF.

There are many counts of this clonotype. The gene calls are TRBV20-1 and TRBJ2-7, with a possible D match to TRBD2 (6 bases). The V end lost 6 bases, the J end lost 3 bases, and 18 bases lay between the germline ends. CDR1 is DFQATT and CDR2 is SNEGSKA in the germline V gene (reference sequence). This CDR3 has 14 residues. CDR3 bases: TGCAGTGCAGCCTCTACGGGGGAACACTACGAGCAGTACTTC. As protein: CSAASTGEHYEQYF.

Turning to this clonotype: Compared with germline, one end of the junction differs, possibly owing to a read error. The rearrangement links TRBV15 to TRBJ1-5, with 7 bases aligning to TRBD1. Germline V CDR1 and CDR2: LNHNV, YYDKDF (reference sequence). The CDR3 sequence is 17 residues long. The CDR3 coding sequence is TGTGCCGCCAGCAGAGATCGAGGGGGCCGGAGCAATCAGCCCCAGCATTTT. This translates into CAASRDRGGRSNQPQHF.

This clonotype was seen a few times. This chain joins TRBV19 and TRBJ1-5; TRBD1 is a possible D gene (6 bases). The V gene's germline CDR1 is LNHDA and CDR2 SQIVND (reference sequence). The CDR3 consists of 14 residues. Between the trimmed V and J ends, which lost 6 bases and 3 bases, there was a span of 12 bases. The chain's CDR3 is CASSPGQFNQPQHF. CDR3 nucleotide sequence: TGTGCCAGTAGCCCTGGACAGTTCAATCAGCCCCAGCATTTT.

This chain uses TRBV28 with TRBJ1-1; D ambiguous. Germline V gene sequence: CDR1 MDHEN, CDR2 SYDVKM. Deletions cut 10 bases from V and 5 bases from J, with 11 bases between. The CDR3 has 11 residues. This CDR3 is CATRRMTEAFF. Written as DNA, the CDR3 is TGTGCCACTCGTCGGATGACTGAAGCTTTCTTT.

The chain combines TRBV20-1 with TRBJ2-3; TRBD2 matches at 9 bases. The CDR3 length is 16 residues. Germline lookup yields CDR1 DFQATT and CDR2 SNEGSKA (reference sequence). The V segment lost 2 bases and the J segment 6 bases; nucleotides outside the gene matches: 12. CDR3 nucleotide sequence: TGCAGTGCTAGACCCCTGGGGGCGGGAGGGGTGGATACGCAGTATTTT. Its protein is CSARPLGAGGVDTQYF.